The 10 T cell receptor beta chains below all came from one sample that was sequenced in a study of blood T cell repertoires in COVID-19. Measured with immunoSEQ multiplex PCR; TCRdb has only the in-frame clones, and not every one. The table includes around 70,000 clones, roughly 80% detected once. Material: peripheral blood. The receptors originated from an elderly woman with active or convalescent COVID-19.

This sequence joins TRBV28 and TRBJ2-7; the match to TRBD1 covers 8 bases. V dropped 5 bases and J dropped 4; count of bases not matched to a gene: 16. Germline lookup yields CDR1 MDHEN and CDR2 SYDVKM. This CDR3 has 17 residues. CDR3 amino acids: CASSRGTGGVEGYEQYF. CDR3 bases: TGTGCCAGCAGTCGTGGGACAGGCGGGGTTGAGGGGTACGAGCAGTACTTC.

The chain recombines TRBV28 with TRBJ2-7; 11 bases fit TRBD1. The CDR3 contains 14 residues. After removal of 8 bases from V and 4 bases from J, the junction contained 7 bases not matched to a gene. CDR1 MDHEN and CDR2 SYDVKM come from the germline V gene. CDR3 protein: CASSSGTGGYEQYF. As DNA, the CDR3 is TGTGCCAGCTCCTCCGGGACAGGGGGATACGAGCAGTACTTC.

The chain joins TRBV29-1 to TRBJ2-2; a possible D gene is TRBD1 (5 bases). In germline, CDR1 is SQVTM, CDR2 ANQGSEA. This CDR3 spans 14 amino acids. V lost 3 bases, J lost 0 bases, and 8 bases lay in between. The CDR3 DNA follows: TGCAGCGTTGAGTCGGACACGAACACCGGGGAGCTGTTTTTT. This encodes CSVESDTNTGELFF.

J is TRBJ2-2 and V is TRBV19; tentatively, D is TRBD1 (6 bases). V lost 4 bases and J lost 5, with 14 bases in between. The CDR3 contains 15 residues. Germline loops: CDR1 LNHDA, CDR2 SQIVND (reference sequence). CDR3 DNA sequence: TGTGCCAGTAGTAGTTCTGGGGGCCGAACCGGGGAGCTGTTTTTT. The encoded protein is CASSSSGGRTGELFF. The variable domain in full, with the rest retrieved from reference TRBV19 and TRBJ2-2, is DGGITQSPKYLFRKEGQNVTLSCEQNLNHDAMYWYRQDPGQGLRLIYYSQIVNDFQKGDIAEGYSVSREKKESFPLTVTSAQKNPTAFYLCASSSSGGRTGELFFGEGSRLTVL.

J is TRBJ1-1 and V is TRBV7-2; a possible D gene is TRBD1 (6 bases). The ends were cut back, 5 bases at V and 5 bases at J, with 18 bases in the middle. CDR1 and CDR2 from the germline V gene are SGHTA and FQGNSA. The CDR3 loop spans 15 amino acids. The CDR3 is CASSPFPRGRTEAFF. CDR3 bases: TGTGCCAGCAGCCCCTTCCCCAGGGGAAGGACTGAAGCTTTCTTT.

CDR3 protein: CASSLDVSDGTDTQYF. CDR3 bases: TGTGCCAGCAGCCTAGATGTATCCGACGGCACAGATACGCAGTATTTT. The rearrangement links TRBV5-4 to TRBJ2-3, with D unresolved. Germline lookup yields CDR1 SGHNT and CDR2 YYREEE (reference sequence). The CDR3 sequence is 16 residues long. Trimming took off 4 bases at V and 1 base at J, with 16 bases between the two ends. Full variable domain (outside the CDR3, taken from reference TRBV5-4 and TRBJ2-3): ETGVTQSPTHLIKTRGQQVTLRCSSQSGHNTVSWYQQALGQGPQFIFQYYREEENGRGNFPPRFSGLQFPNYSSELNVNALELDDSALYLCASSLDVSDGTDTQYFGPGTRLTVL.

The CDR3 region is CASSLTGDRITDTQYF. DNA of the CDR3: TGTGCCAGCAGCCTTACTGGGGACAGGATCACAGATACGCAGTATTTT. The chain links TRBV7-3 to TRBJ2-3, with 8 bases identical to TRBD1. J gave up 2 bases and V 5 bases, and 9 bases lay outside the gene matches. The germline CDR1 and CDR2 sequences are SGHTA and FQGTGA. CDR3 length: 16 residues.

The chain carries TRBV5-1 and TRBJ2-6, with TRBD1 matching 7 bases. CDR1 is SGHRS and CDR2 is YFSETQ in the germline V gene. V was clipped by 4 bases and J by 6 bases; unmatched bases: 25. CDR3 length: 21 residues. The CDR3 DNA is TGCGCCAGCAGCCCGTTGCCATTAGGGGGCGTTAGTACTCTTGAGGCCAACGTCCTGACTTTC. It translates to CASSPLPLGGVSTLEANVLTF.

Here the CDR3 DNA reads TGTGCCAGCAGCCGCGGGACAGGGATTCGGGAGACCCAGTACTTC. It specifies CASSRGTGIRETQYF. This rearrangement joins TRBV5-6 to TRBJ2-5; TRBD1 matches at 9 bases. Trimming removed 4 bases from V and 5 bases from J; junction bases left unmatched: 9. Germline V gene sequence: CDR1 SGHDT, CDR2 YYEEEE. This CDR3 is 15 amino acids long.

J is TRBJ2-3 and V is TRBV9; 12 bases fit TRBD2. The germline V gene encodes CDR1 SGDLS and CDR2 YYNGEE. Trimming at V came to 3 bases and at J to 5 bases, leaving 7 bases not matched to a gene. CDR3 length equals 16 residues. The CDR3 is CASSGGLAGGVDTQYF. The CDR3 DNA is TGTGCCAGCAGCGGAGGCCTAGCGGGAGGGGTAGATACGCAGTATTTT.